This T cell receptor (beta chain) was sequenced for a study of vaccination effects on CD4 cells after COVID-19. Overall study context: The participants, recipients of two vaccine doses, got either BNT162b2 or mRNA-1273.

Expansion with viral peptide pools was applied to antigen-specific CD4+ T cells by the ViraFEST assay prior to sequencing. Once cultured for more than nine days, the cells underwent separation to obtain CD4+ T cells. Sequenced by immunoSEQ multiplex PCR; TCRdb stores in-frame clones only, minus some. Of approximately 22,000 clones listed, approximately 73% are singletons. About this clone itself: Its antigen is still unknown.

The specimen comprised CD4+ T cells from PBMCs cultured with HCoV-229E spike peptides, sampled before COVID-19 vaccination. The TCR was taken from a human donor who received a COVID-19 vaccine.

Written as DNA, the CDR3 is TGTGCCAGCAGTGAAGTGGGACCGGCCGGGGAGCTGTTTTTT. Translated: CASSEVGPAGELFF. This rearrangement joins TRBV6-1 to TRBJ2-2, with D perhaps assigned TRBD1 or TRBD2 (5 bases each). This CDR3 is 14 amino acids long. The germline gives CDR1 MNHNS, CDR2 SASEGT. The V gene lost 1 base and the J gene lost 6 bases, with 9 bases spanning the gap.